This TCR beta chain emerged from a study of early T cells in non-severe SARS-CoV-2 infection. The CDR3 spans 15 residues. The germline V and J ends were trimmed by 7 bases and 4 bases, with 19 bases remaining between them. Germline CDR1 reads SQVTM; CDR2 reads ANQGSEA. TCRdb redid the calling of the 5' RACE reads with MiXCR, one entry per CDR3 protein. Here the sample spans some 80,000 distinct CDR3 sequences, over 4% being singletons. The TCR sequence derives from an adult who was a healthcare worker with PCR-confirmed SARS-CoV-2 infection or an uninfected control (not recorded which). Here the sequenced sample was whole blood, taken at baseline. The chain uses TRBV29-1 and TRBJ2-2, with D perhaps being TRBD1 or TRBD2 (5 bases each). CDR3 amino acids: CSAQYPGRGTGELFF. CDR3 nucleotide sequence: TGCAGCGCCCAATATCCGGGACGGGGCACCGGGGAGCTGTTTTTT.